This T cell receptor beta chain was observed in a study of blood T cell repertoires in COVID-19. Each recovered donor of Cohort 3 presented with two negative PCRs, clearance, or symptom resolution. This CDR3 comprises 15 residues. V was clipped by 6 bases and J by 0 bases; unmatched bases: 6. Germline V gene data show CDR1 as ENHRY and CDR2 as SYGVKD. Assay used: immunoSEQ multiplex PCR; TCRdb lists only in-frame clones, some missing. The sample consists of over 200,000 clones, approximately 80% of them appearing once. The source material was PBMCs or T cells enriched from blood (not recorded which). The V gene is TRBV10-3, the J gene TRBJ1-1, with 8 bases lining up with TRBD1. This receptor was taken from a man in his 60s who had recovered from COVID-19. The CDR3 DNA reads TGTGCCATCAGCCAGACAGGGGAAATGAACACTGAAGCTTTCTTT. It yields the protein CAISQTGEMNTEAFF.